Presented here are 31 T cell receptor beta chains from one specimen sequenced in a study of shared clonotypes between healthy human individuals (TCRdb year 2020). The library was prepared using the immunoSEQ multiplex PCR assay. This is the immuneACCESS table as TCRdb keeps it, with only in-frame sequences that have V and J called. A part of the clones is gone; compared with another copy, unresolved V genes explain less than half, and the rest is unexplained. The sample contains millions of clones, 85% to 95% of them found a single time. 0.13% of the sample is held by the ten biggest clonotypes. The sample taken for sequencing was naive CD4+ T cells sorted from blood. The label giving this sample's cell subset or site can be read as: CD45RA+ positively selected. The source of these receptors is a man aged 18 to 29 in good health.

The chain is built from TRBV5-1 and TRBJ1-3; D gene ambiguous. The CDR3 extends over 14 amino acids. Germline assignment: CDR1 SGHRS and CDR2 YFSETQ. V dropped 0 bases and J dropped 2 bases, with 6 bases sitting between them. In nucleotides, the CDR3 is TGCGCCAGCAGCTTGGACCTCACTGGAAACACCATATATTTT. It translates to CASSLDLTGNTIYF.

The J gene is TRBJ2-7, the V gene TRBV7-9; D unclear. Per germline, CDR1 SEHNR and CDR2 FQNEAQ (reference sequence). This CDR3 has 12 residues. Trimming pared 5 bases from V and 3 bases from J, leaving 8 bases between. CDR3 amino acids: CASSAQYYEQYF. CDR3 sequence (DNA): TGTGCCAGCAGCGCCCAGTACTACGAGCAGTACTTC.

V and J are TRBV2 and TRBJ2-5, with 13 bases identical to TRBD2. After removal of 7 bases from V and 4 bases from J, the junction contained 3 bases not matched to a gene. CDR1 is SNHLY and CDR2 is FYNNEI in the germline V gene. This CDR3 has 14 amino acids. CDR3 DNA: TGTGCCAGCACCCGGACTAGCGGGGGAGAGACCCAGTACTTC. Amino acid sequence: CASTRTSGGETQYF. Full variable domain (outside the CDR3, taken from reference TRBV2 and TRBJ2-5): EPEVTQTPSHQVTQMGQEVILRCVPISNHLYFYWYRQILGQKVEFLVSFYNNEISEKSEIFDDQFSVERPDGSNFTLKIRSTKLEDSAMYFCASTRTSGGETQYFGPGTRLLVL.

In regard to this clone: Distinct nucleotide sequences in the sample also encode this CDR3. The rearrangement links TRBV6-1 to TRBJ1-5; D is possibly TRBD1 (5 bases). The CDR3 is 15 residues long. The V and J ends lost 3 bases and 2 bases respectively, with 11 bases between them. CDR1 MNHNS and CDR2 SASEGT come from the germline V gene. The CDR3 DNA reads as TGTGCCAGCAGTGAGGGGGGAAGGGGCAATCAGCCCCAGCATTTT. Amino acid sequence: CASSEGGRGNQPQHF.

This chain joins TRBV4-1 and TRBJ2-4; the D is unclear. Germline V lookup: CDR1 MGHRA, CDR2 YSYEKL. The CDR3 covers 17 residues. The germline V and J ends were trimmed by 1 base and 0 bases, with 13 bases remaining between them. As DNA, the CDR3 is TGCGCCAGCAGCCAAGCTCCGACCGAACTAGCCAAAAACATTCAGTACTTC. Translated, it gives CASSQAPTELAKNIQYF.

The V and J genes are TRBV4-2 and TRBJ2-5; 10 positions agree with TRBD2. The CDR3 loop spans 16 amino acids. CDR1 is LGHNA and CDR2 is YNFKEQ in the germline V gene. Germline trimming cut 0 bases from V and 3 bases from J; bases unmatched to any gene: 4. The CDR3 reads CASSQDSLAGEETQYF. The CDR3 coding sequence is TGTGCCAGCAGCCAAGATAGCCTAGCGGGGGAAGAGACCCAGTACTTC.

This chain links TRBV5-1 with TRBJ1-2, with D unresolved. The CDR3 spans 14 residues. V lost 7 bases to trimming and J lost 1 base, with 14 bases between them. Germline V CDR1 and CDR2: SGHRS, YFSETQ. CDR3 coding DNA: TGCGCCAGCCGGCAGATGGCGGATAACTATGGCTACACCTTC. Translation gives CASRQMADNYGYTF.

V gene TRBV6-1 combines with J gene TRBJ1-1, with D maybe TRBD1 (5 bases). This CDR3 region has 13 residues. Germline lookup yields CDR1 MNHNS and CDR2 SASEGT. Trimming took 7 bases from V and 4 from J, leaving 13 bases between them. The CDR3 DNA reads TGTGCCAGCAAGGTGGGACGGTTCACTGAAGCTTTCTTT. Translation gives CASKVGRFTEAFF.

This chain links TRBV5-1 with TRBJ2-1; either TRBD1 or TRBD2 may fit D (6 bases each). The CDR3 length is 15 residues. The V end was cut by 1 base, the J end by 4 bases, with 12 bases between. Germline V CDR1 and CDR2: SGHRS, YFSETQ. In DNA form, the CDR3 reads TGCGCCAGCAGCTTGAACGGAGGGGGATACAATGAGCAGTTCTTC. Its translation is CASSLNGGGYNEQFF.

This clone was seen only once. The chain joins TRBV5-4 to TRBJ2-7; the match to TRBD2 covers 11 bases. This CDR3 has 15 residues. CDR1 and CDR2 from the germline V gene are SGHNT and YYREEE (reference sequence). The J segment lost 3 bases and the V segment lost 5 bases, leaving 7 bases of the junction unmatched. CDR3 amino acids: CASSTGTSGYYEQYF. As DNA, the CDR3 is TGTGCCAGCAGTACCGGGACTAGCGGTTACTACGAGCAGTACTTC. Combining the CDR3 with reference TRBV5-4 and TRBJ2-7 gives the whole variable domain ETGVTQSPTHLIKTRGQQVTLRCSSQSGHNTVSWYQQALGQGPQFIFQYYREEENGRGNFPPRFSGLQFPNYSSELNVNALELDDSALYLCASSTGTSGYYEQYFGPGTRLTVT.

This chain uses TRBV15 with TRBJ1-4; D gene ambiguous. CDR1 and CDR2 (germline): LNHNV, YYDKDF (reference sequence). The CDR3 loop spans 12 amino acids. Trimming pared 3 bases from V and 13 bases from J, leaving 12 bases between. Here the CDR3 reads CATSSPARLLFF. The CDR3 DNA follows: TGTGCCACCAGCAGTCCGGCAAGGCTACTGTTTTTT.

The count of this clone is one. The CDR3 DNA follows: TGTGCCAGCAGCTTGGCTGCACGGGACGGCCCAGATACGCAGTATTTT. As protein: CASSLAARDGPDTQYF. The V gene is TRBV5-6, the J gene TRBJ2-3; D may match TRBD1 or TRBD2 (5 bases each). This CDR3 spans 16 amino acids. The germline V and J ends were trimmed by 0 bases and 4 bases, with 15 bases remaining between them. The germline gives CDR1 SGHDT, CDR2 YYEEEE.

J is TRBJ1-6 and V is TRBV11-2; 8 positions agree with TRBD1. CDR3 size: 15 residues. V was clipped by 2 bases and J by 7 bases; unmatched bases: 4. The germline gives CDR1 SGHAT, CDR2 FQNNGV. The chain's CDR3 is CASSLLDRGNSPLHF. Here the CDR3 DNA reads TGTGCCAGCAGCTTACTTGACAGGGGAAATTCACCCCTCCACTTT.

With regard to this clone: Germline is not matched at one junction end, which may reflect a read error. This chain connects TRBV7-7 to TRBJ2-5; 7 nucleotides agree with TRBD2. From germline, CDR1 is SSHAT and CDR2 FNYEAQ (reference sequence). The CDR3 runs 14 residues. The CDR3 spells CASSLMGGQETQYF. CDR3 bases: TGTGCTAGCAGCTTAATGGGGGGGCAAGAGACCCAGTACTTC. The whole variable domain, remainder taken from reference TRBV7-7 and TRBJ2-5, is GAGVSQSPRYKVTKRGQDVTLRCDPISSHATLYWYQQALGQGPEFLTYFNYEAQPDKSGLPSDRFSAERPEGSISTLTIQRTEQRDSAMYRCASSLMGGQETQYFGPGTRLLVL.

As concerns this clone: This sample also contains other DNA sequences that code for the same CDR3. The chain recombines TRBV18 with TRBJ1-2, with 10 bases matching TRBD1. The germline V gene encodes CDR1 KGHSH and CDR2 LQKENI. V was clipped by 0 bases and J by 6 bases; unmatched bases: 1. The CDR3 extends over 14 amino acids. The CDR3 spells CASSPPGQGNGYTF. In DNA form, the CDR3 reads TGTGCCAGCTCACCACCGGGACAGGGGAATGGCTACACCTTC.

The chain couples TRBV2 to TRBJ2-7; TRBD2 matches 9 bases. Germline V gene lookup returns CDR1 SNHLY and CDR2 FYNNEI. V lost 5 bases to trimming and J lost 1 base; unmatched junction nucleotides: 6. The CDR3 runs to 15 residues. This CDR3 is CASSIGAGGSYEQYF. The DNA of the CDR3 is TGTGCCAGCAGTATCGGGGCGGGAGGGTCCTACGAGCAGTACTTC.

This clone has a single count. The chain couples TRBV6-1 to TRBJ1-4; D is undetermined. Trimming took 1 base from V and 7 from J, leaving 10 bases between them. The germline V gene has CDR1 MNHNS and CDR2 SASEGT. This CDR3 has 14 residues. The CDR3 protein is CASSEGPKGEKLFF. CDR3 sequence (DNA): TGTGCCAGCAGTGAAGGACCGAAGGGTGAAAAACTGTTTTTT.

The chain couples TRBV5-6 to TRBJ1-1; no reliable D call. V lost 0 bases and J lost 1, with 7 bases in between. Germline assignment: CDR1 SGHDT and CDR2 YYEEEE. CDR3 length: 14 amino acids. The DNA of the CDR3 is TGTGCCAGCAGCTTGGAGCAGGCGAACACTGAAGCTTTCTTT. It translates to CASSLEQANTEAFF.

With regard to this clone: Other DNA sequences in this sample translate to the same CDR3. V and J are TRBV11-2 and TRBJ1-5; the D gene is possibly TRBD1 (5 bases). Germline V gives CDR1 SGHAT, CDR2 FQNNGV. The CDR3 extends over 14 amino acids. V was clipped by 0 bases and J by 4 bases, with 7 bases between them. The CDR3 here is CASSLDTGNQPQHF. DNA for the CDR3: TGTGCCAGCAGCTTAGATACAGGTAATCAGCCCCAGCATTTT.

This chain links TRBV11-2 with TRBJ1-2, with 7 bases matching TRBD1. The germline V gene encodes CDR1 SGHAT and CDR2 FQNNGV. The CDR3 has 16 amino acids. The ends lost 4 bases at V and 6 bases at J; junction bases unmatched: 14. The CDR3, as DNA: TGTGCCAGCAGCTATTCTAGGGGGCGCGAGGGTCATGGCTACACCTTC. Its translation: CASSYSRGREGHGYTF. The whole variable domain, remainder taken from reference TRBV11-2 and TRBJ1-2, is EAGVAQSPRYKIIEKRQSVAFWCNPISGHATLYWYQQILGQGPKLLIQFQNNGVVDDSQLPKDRFSAERLKGVDSTLKIQPAKLEDSAVYLCASSYSRGREGHGYTFGSGTRLTVV.

This chain links TRBV18 with TRBJ2-7; possibly TRBD1 for D (6 bases). The CDR3 has 14 residues. The germline CDR1 and CDR2 sequences are KGHSH and LQKENI. V shed 6 bases and J shed 7 bases, with 19 bases lying between them. CDR3 nucleotides: TGTGCCAGCTCCCCGACAGGCCTAAGGGGGGAGCAGTACTTC. Its translation is CASSPTGLRGEQYF.

This sequence joins TRBV2 and TRBJ1-2; D may be TRBD1 (5 bases). Trimming pared 3 bases from V and 13 bases from J, leaving 12 bases between. Germline CDR1 reads SNHLY; CDR2 reads FYNNEI. The CDR3 length is 11 residues. The CDR3 DNA follows: TGTGCCAGCAGTGAGAGGGGAGGGGCCACCTTC. Its protein product is CASSERGGATF.

With respect to this clone: Additional DNA sequences in this sample encode the identical CDR3. The J gene is TRBJ2-2, the V gene TRBV2; possibly TRBD1 for D (7 bases). V lost 4 bases to trimming and J lost 4 bases, with 10 bases between them. The CDR3 loop spans 14 amino acids. Germline V gene data show CDR1 as SNHLY and CDR2 as FYNNEI. The CDR3 loop reads CASSGQGGTGELFF. The CDR3 DNA follows: TGTGCCAGCAGTGGACAGGGAGGCACCGGGGAGCTGTTTTTT.

CDR3 sequence: CASSSTPQVRGYTF. Written as DNA, the CDR3 is TGTGCCAGCAGTTCTACCCCTCAAGTACGTGGCTACACCTTC. The V gene is TRBV6-5, the J gene TRBJ1-2; D is undetermined. Germline V gene sequence: CDR1 MNHEY, CDR2 SVGAGI. The CDR3 runs 14 residues. V was cut by 4 bases and J by 7 bases, with 16 bases left in between.

The chain combines TRBV29-1 with TRBJ1-2; D not certain. The CDR3 is made up of 11 amino acids. Germline V gene data show CDR1 as SQVTM and CDR2 as ANQGSEA. V lost 3 bases and J 7 bases, leaving 9 bases between the germline ends. The CDR3 DNA reads TGCAGCGTTGAGGTGTCGAGTGGCTACACCTTC. This translates into CSVEVSSGYTF.

The J gene is TRBJ1-5, the V gene TRBV6-1; 8 nucleotides agree with TRBD1. The CDR3 covers 14 residues. CDR1 is MNHNS, CDR2 SASEGT, per germline. J lost 4 bases, V lost 7 bases, and 6 bases had no gene match. The CDR3 here is CASKGQGANQPQHF. CDR3 DNA: TGTGCCAGCAAGGGGCAGGGGGCTAATCAGCCCCAGCATTTT.

A note on this clone: The same CDR3 is also encoded by other DNA sequences in this sample. CDR3 loop: CASSSRSSYEQYF. For the CDR3, the DNA is TGTGCCAGCAGTTCCAGGAGCTCCTACGAGCAGTACTTC. The genes are TRBV27 and TRBJ2-7; D gene ambiguous. This CDR3 region has 13 residues. The germline CDR1 and CDR2 sequences are MNHEY and SMNVEV (reference sequence). Trimming shortened V by 4 bases and J by 0 bases, and 7 bases separated the two germline ends.

Of note for this clone: The sample carries other DNA sequences with the same CDR3. This chain links TRBV7-9 with TRBJ1-5, with TRBD1 identical over 7 bases. Germline lookup yields CDR1 SEHNR and CDR2 FQNEAQ (reference sequence). The V and J ends lost 5 bases and 3 bases, in that order; junction bases with no gene match: 4. The CDR3 length is 14 residues. The CDR3 region is CASSPGTVNQPQHF. As DNA, the CDR3 is TGTGCCAGCAGCCCCGGGACAGTCAATCAGCCCCAGCATTTT.

The chain joins TRBV28 to TRBJ2-7; D unclear. Germline V lookup: CDR1 MDHEN, CDR2 SYDVKM. The CDR3 is 13 residues long. V lost 2 bases, J lost 0 bases, and 5 bases lay in between. The CDR3: CASSLRLSYEQYF. The CDR3 DNA sequence: TGTGCCAGCAGTTTACGGCTCTCCTACGAGCAGTACTTC.

The rearrangement links TRBV6-5 to TRBJ1-6; TRBD1 is a possible D gene (5 bases). The CDR3 extends over 12 amino acids. The germline gives CDR1 MNHEY, CDR2 SVGAGI. V was shortened by 7 bases and J by 10 bases, with 11 bases between the two germline ends. The CDR3 reads CASNTPGSPLHF. CDR3 DNA sequence: TGTGCCAGCAATACGCCAGGGTCACCCCTCCACTTT.

This chain connects TRBV10-3 to TRBJ2-2; D possibly corresponds to TRBD2 (7 bases). CDR3 length: 13 residues. Trimming removed 10 bases at V and 4 bases at J, with 13 bases between. Germline CDR1 is ENHRY and CDR2 is SYGVKD. CDR3 loop: CATEGGSTGELFF. The CDR3 nucleotides are TGTGCCACCGAGGGGGGGAGCACCGGGGAGCTGTTTTTT.